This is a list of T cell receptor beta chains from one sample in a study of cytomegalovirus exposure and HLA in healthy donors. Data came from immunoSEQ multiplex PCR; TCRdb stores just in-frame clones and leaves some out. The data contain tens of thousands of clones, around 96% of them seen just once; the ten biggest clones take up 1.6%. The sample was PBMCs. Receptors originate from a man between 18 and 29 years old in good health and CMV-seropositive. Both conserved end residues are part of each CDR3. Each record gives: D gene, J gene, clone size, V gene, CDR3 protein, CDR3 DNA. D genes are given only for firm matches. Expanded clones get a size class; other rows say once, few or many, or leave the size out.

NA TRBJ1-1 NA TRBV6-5 CASSSGLGHTEAFF TGTGCCAGCAGTTCCGGGTTGGGGCACACTGAAGCTTTCTTT
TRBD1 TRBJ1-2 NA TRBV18 CASSPPNRGGYTF TGTGCCAGCTCACCACCGAACAGGGGGGGCTACACCTTC
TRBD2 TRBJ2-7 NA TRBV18 CASSPPASGSYEQYF TGTGCCAGCTCACCACCGGCTAGCGGATCCTACGAGCAGTACTTC
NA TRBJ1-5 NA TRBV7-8 CASSLAFANQPQHF TGTGCCAGCAGCTTAGCTTTCGCGAATCAGCCCCAGCATTTT
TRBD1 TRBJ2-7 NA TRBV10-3 CATSDRGSGEQYF TGTGCCACCTCAGACAGGGGAAGTGGCGAGCAGTACTTC
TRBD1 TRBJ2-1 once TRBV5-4 CASTPDRGGFNEQFF TGTGCCAGCACCCCGGACAGGGGAGGATTCAATGAGCAGTTCTTC
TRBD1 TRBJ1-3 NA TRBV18 CASSREGAGGNTIYF TGTGCCAGCTCACGAGAGGGGGCAGGTGGAAACACCATATATTTT
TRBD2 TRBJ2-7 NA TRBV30 CAWSVGGSINEQYF TGTGCCTGGAGTGTAGGCGGGAGCATCAACGAGCAGTACTTC
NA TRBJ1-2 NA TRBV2 CASTIIGQAGYTF TGTGCCAGCACCATAATTGGTCAGGCTGGCTACACCTTC
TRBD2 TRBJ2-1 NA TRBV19 CASSSRSSGRKGRNEQFF TGTGCCAGTAGTTCCCGTAGTAGCGGGAGAAAGGGCCGGAATGAGCAGTTCTTC
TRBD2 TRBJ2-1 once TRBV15 CATSHRSQTSGRSEQFF TGTGCCACCAGCCACCGCTCGCAAACTAGCGGGAGGAGTGAGCAGTTCTTC
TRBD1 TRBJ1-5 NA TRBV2 CASRIGTGVIQHF TGTGCCAGCAGGATCGGGACAGGGGTTATACAGCATTTT
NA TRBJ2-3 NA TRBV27 CATRRAGLVTDTQYF TGTGCCACCCGAAGAGCAGGGTTGGTCACAGATACGCAGTATTTT
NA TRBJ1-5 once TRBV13 CASSQGSNQPQHF TGTGCCAGCAGCCAGGGTAGCAATCAGCCCCAGCATTTT
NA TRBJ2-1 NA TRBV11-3 CASSLGAAANNEQFF TGTGCCAGCAGCTTAGGGGCAGCAGCAAACAATGAGCAGTTCTTC
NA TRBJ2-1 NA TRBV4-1 CASLEIPTNEQFF TGCGCCAGCCTGGAGATACCCACAAATGAGCAGTTCTTC
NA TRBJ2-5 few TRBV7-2 CASSLGGRETQYF TGTGCCAGCAGCTTAGGGGGGAGGGAGACCCAGTACTTC
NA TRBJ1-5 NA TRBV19 CASSPRGPGNQPQHF TGTGCCAGTAGTCCGCGGGGGCCAGGCAATCAGCCCCAGCATTTT
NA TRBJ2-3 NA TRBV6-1 CASSLYTDTQYF TGTGCCAGCAGTCTCTACACAGATACGCAGTATTTT
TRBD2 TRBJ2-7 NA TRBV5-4 CASSLASIEGLGGSYEQYF TGTGCCAGCAGCTTGGCATCAATTGAGGGACTAGGGGGCTCCTACGAGCAGTACTTC
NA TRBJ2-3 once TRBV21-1 CASSKSGPGGAQYF TGTGCCAGCAGCAAATCCGGACCCGGAGGTGCGCAGTATTTT
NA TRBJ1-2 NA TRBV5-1 CASGQRNYGYTF TGCGCCAGCGGACAGCGCAACTATGGCTACACCTTC
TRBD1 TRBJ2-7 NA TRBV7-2 CASSGSGTGVYEQYF TGTGCCAGCAGCGGATCCGGGACAGGGGTCTACGAGCAGTACTTC
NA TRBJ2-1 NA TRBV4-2 CASSQASATENEQFF TGTGCCAGCAGCCAAGCTAGCGCGACCGAAAATGAGCAGTTCTTC
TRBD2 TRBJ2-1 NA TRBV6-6 CASSPGTSGNNEQFF TGTGCCAGCAGCCCCGGGACTAGCGGAAACAATGAGCAGTTCTTC
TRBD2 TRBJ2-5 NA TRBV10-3 CAIKDSGGETQYF TGTGCCATCAAGGATAGCGGGGGGGAGACCCAGTACTTC
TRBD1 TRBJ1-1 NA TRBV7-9 CASSRQGFPNTEAFF TGTGCCAGCAGCAGACAGGGTTTCCCGAACACTGAAGCTTTCTTT
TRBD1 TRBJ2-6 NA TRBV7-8 CASSNSRGPGANVLTF TGTGCCAGCAGTAATTCCAGGGGGCCCGGGGCCAACGTCCTGACTTTC